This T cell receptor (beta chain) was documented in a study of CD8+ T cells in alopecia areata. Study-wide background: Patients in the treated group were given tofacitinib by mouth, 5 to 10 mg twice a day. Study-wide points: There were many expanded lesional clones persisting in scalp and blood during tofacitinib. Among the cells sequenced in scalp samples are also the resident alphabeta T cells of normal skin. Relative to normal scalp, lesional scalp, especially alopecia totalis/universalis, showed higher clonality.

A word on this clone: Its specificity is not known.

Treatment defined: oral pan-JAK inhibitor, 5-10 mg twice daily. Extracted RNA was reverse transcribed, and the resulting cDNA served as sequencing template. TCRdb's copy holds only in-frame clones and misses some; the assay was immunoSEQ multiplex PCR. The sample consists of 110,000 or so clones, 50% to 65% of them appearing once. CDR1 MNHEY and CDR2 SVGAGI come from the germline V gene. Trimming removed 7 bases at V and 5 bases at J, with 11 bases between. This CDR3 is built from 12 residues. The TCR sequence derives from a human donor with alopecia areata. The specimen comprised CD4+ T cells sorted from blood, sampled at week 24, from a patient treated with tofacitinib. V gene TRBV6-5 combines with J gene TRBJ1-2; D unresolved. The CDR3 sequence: CASTQEGYGYTF. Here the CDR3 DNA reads TGTGCCAGCACTCAAGAAGGTTATGGCTACACCTTC.